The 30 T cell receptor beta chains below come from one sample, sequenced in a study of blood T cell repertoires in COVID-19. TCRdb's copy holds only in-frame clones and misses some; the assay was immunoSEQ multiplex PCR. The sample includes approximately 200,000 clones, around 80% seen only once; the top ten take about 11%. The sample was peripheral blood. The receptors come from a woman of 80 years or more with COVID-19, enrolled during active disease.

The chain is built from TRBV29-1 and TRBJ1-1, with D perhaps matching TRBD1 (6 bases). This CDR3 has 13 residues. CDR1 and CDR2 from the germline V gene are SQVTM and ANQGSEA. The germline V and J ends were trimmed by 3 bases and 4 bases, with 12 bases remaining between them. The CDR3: CSVEWGPGTEAFF. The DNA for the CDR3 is TGCAGCGTTGAGTGGGGGCCAGGCACTGAAGCTTTCTTT.

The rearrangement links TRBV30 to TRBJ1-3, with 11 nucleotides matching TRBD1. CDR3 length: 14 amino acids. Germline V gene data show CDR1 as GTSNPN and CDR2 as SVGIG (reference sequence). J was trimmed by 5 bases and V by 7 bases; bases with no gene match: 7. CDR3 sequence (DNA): TGTGCCTTGGGACAGGGGGTATTGAGAAACACCATATATTTT. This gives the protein CALGQGVLRNTIYF. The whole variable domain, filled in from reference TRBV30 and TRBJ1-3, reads SQTIHQWPATLVQPVGSPLSLECTVEGTSNPNLYWYRQAAGRGLQLLFYSVGIGQISSEVPQNLSASRPQDRQFILSSKKLLLSDSGFYLCALGQGVLRNTIYFGEGSWLTVV.

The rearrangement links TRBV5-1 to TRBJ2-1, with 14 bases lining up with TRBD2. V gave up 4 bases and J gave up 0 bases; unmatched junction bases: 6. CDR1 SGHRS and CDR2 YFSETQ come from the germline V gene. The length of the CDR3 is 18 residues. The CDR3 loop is CASSPGLAGARSYNEQFF. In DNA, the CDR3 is TGCGCCAGCAGCCCGGGACTAGCGGGAGCACGCTCCTACAATGAGCAGTTCTTC.

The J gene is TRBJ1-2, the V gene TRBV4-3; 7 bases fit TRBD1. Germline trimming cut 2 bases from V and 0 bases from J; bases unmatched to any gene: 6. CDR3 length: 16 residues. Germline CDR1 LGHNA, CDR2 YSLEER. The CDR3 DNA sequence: TGCGCCAGCAGCCAAAGGGACAGAGGAGCTAACTATGGCTACACCTTC. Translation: CASSQRDRGANYGYTF.

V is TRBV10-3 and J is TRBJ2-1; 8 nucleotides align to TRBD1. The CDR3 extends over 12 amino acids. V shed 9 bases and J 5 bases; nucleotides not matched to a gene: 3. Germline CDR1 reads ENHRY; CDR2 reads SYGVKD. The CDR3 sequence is CAIDRGDNEQFF. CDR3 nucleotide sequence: TGTGCCATAGACAGGGGAGACAATGAGCAGTTCTTC.

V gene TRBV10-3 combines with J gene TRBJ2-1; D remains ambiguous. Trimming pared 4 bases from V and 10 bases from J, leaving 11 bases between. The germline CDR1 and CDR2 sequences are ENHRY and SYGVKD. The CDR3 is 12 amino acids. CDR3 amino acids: CAISVTVQEQFF. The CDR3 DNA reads TGTGCCATCAGTGTTACCGTACAGGAGCAGTTCTTC.

The CDR3 DNA is TGCGCCAGCAGCTTGTCACCTTTAGCGGGAGCGGCTGAGCAGTTCTTC. Its protein is CASSLSPLAGAAEQFF. The chain joins TRBV5-1 to TRBJ2-1; 9 nucleotides match TRBD2. Unmatched junction bases numbered 11, after V lost 1 base and J lost 9 bases. The CDR3 is made up of 16 amino acids. The germline CDR1 and CDR2 sequences are SGHRS and YFSETQ.

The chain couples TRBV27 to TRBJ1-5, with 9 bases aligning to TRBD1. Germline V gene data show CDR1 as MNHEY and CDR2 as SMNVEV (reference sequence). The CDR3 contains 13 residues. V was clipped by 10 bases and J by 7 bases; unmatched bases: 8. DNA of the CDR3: TGTGCCATTGCACAGGGGGCAGGGCAGCCCCAGCATTTT. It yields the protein CAIAQGAGQPQHF.

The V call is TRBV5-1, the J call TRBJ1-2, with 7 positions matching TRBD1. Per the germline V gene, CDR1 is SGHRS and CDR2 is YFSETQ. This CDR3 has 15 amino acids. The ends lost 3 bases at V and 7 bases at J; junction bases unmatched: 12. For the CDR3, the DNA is TGCGCCAGCAGCTGGGATACAGGGGTTCCGGCTGGCTACACCTTC. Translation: CASSWDTGVPAGYTF.

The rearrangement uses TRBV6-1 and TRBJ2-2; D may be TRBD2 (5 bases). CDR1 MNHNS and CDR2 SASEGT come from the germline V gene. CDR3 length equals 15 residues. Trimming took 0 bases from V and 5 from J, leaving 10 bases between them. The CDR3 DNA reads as TGTGCCAGCAGTGAAGCGTTCGGGGTGACCGGGGAGCTGTTTTTT. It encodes CASSEAFGVTGELFF.

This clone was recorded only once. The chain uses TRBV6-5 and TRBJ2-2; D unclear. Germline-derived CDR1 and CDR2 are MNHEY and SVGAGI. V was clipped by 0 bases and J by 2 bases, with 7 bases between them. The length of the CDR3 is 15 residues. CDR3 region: CASSYSVYNTGELFF. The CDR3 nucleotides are TGTGCCAGCAGTTACTCGGTCTACAACACCGGGGAGCTGTTTTTT.

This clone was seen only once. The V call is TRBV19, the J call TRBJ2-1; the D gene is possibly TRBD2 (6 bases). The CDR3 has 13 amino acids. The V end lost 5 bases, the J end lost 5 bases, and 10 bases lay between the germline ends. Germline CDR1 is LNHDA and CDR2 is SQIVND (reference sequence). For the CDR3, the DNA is TGTGCCAGTAGTCTGGGACTTAACAATGAGCAGTTCTTC. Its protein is CASSLGLNNEQFF.

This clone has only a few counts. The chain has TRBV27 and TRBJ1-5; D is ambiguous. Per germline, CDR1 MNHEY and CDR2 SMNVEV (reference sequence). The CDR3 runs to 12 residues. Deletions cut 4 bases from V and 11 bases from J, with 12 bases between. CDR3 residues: CASSSPESAQHF. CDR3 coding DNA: TGTGCCAGCAGTTCCCCTGAATCGGCCCAGCATTTT.

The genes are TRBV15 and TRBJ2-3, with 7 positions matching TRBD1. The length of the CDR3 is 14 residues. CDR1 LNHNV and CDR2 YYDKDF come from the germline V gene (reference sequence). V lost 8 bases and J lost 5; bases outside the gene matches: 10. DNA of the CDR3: TGTGCCACCTCGGGACAGCTTTTTGGAGATACGCAGTATTTT. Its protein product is CATSGQLFGDTQYF. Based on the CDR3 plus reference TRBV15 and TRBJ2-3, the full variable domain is DAMVIQNPRYQVTQFGKPVTLSCSQTLNHNVMYWYQQKSSQAPKLLFHYYDKDFNNEADTPDNFQSRRPNTSFCFLDIRSPGLGDTAMYLCATSGQLFGDTQYFGPGTRLTVL.

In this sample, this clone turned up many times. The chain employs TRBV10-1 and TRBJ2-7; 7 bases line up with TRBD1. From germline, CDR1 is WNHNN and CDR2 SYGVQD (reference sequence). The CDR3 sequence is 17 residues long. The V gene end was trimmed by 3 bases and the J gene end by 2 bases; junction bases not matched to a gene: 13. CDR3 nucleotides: TGCGCCAGCAGTGACCAAGAGACAGGGACCCCTACCTACGAGCAGTACTTC. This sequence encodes CASSDQETGTPTYEQYF.

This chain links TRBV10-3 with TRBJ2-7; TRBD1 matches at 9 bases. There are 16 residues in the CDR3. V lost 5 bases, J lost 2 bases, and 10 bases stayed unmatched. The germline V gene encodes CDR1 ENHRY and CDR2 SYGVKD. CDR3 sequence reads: CAISPQQGAKPYEQYF. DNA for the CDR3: TGTGCCATCAGTCCCCAACAGGGGGCGAAGCCCTACGAGCAGTACTTC.

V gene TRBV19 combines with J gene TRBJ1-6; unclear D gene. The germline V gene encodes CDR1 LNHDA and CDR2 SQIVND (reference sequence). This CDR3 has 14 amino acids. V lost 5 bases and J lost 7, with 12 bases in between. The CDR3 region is CASSWSNGNSPLHF. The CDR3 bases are TGTGCCAGTAGTTGGTCTAACGGGAATTCACCCCTCCACTTT.

As DNA, the CDR3 is TGTGCCAGCAGCCTGAAGCGGGGGGGGCCGGATGAGCAGTTCTTC. Amino acid sequence: CASSLKRGGPDEQFF. The chain is built from TRBV7-8 and TRBJ2-1, with 10 bases aligning to TRBD2. The V segment lost 5 bases and the J segment 8 bases; nucleotides outside the gene matches: 9. The CDR3 is 15 amino acids. Germline V CDR1 and CDR2: SGHVS, FQNEAQ. The full variable domain, completed using reference TRBV7-8 and TRBJ2-1, is GAGVSQSPRYKVAKRGQDVALRCDPISGHVSLFWYQQALGQGPEFLTYFQNEAQLDKSGLPSDRFFAERPEGSVSTLKIQRTQQEDSAVYLCASSLKRGGPDEQFFGPGTRLTVL.

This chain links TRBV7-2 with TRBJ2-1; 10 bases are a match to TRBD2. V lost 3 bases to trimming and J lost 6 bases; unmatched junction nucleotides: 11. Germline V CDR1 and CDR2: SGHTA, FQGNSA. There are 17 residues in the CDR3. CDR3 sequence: CASSLRPSGGASNEQFF. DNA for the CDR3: TGTGCCAGCAGCTTGCGGCCAAGCGGGGGGGCGTCCAATGAGCAGTTCTTC.

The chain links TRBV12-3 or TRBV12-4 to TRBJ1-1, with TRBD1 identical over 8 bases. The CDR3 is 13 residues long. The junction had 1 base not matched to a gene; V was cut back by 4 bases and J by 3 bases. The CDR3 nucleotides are TGTGCCAGCAGTTCACAGGGGGACACTGAAGCTTTCTTT. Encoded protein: CASSSQGDTEAFF.

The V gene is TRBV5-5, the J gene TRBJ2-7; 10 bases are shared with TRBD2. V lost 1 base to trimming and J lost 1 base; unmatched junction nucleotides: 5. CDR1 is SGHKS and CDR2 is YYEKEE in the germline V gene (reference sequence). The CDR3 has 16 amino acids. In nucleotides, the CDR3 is TGTGCCAGCAGCTTGCGCCTAGCGGGGGAATCCTACGAGCAGTACTTC. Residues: CASSLRLAGESYEQYF.

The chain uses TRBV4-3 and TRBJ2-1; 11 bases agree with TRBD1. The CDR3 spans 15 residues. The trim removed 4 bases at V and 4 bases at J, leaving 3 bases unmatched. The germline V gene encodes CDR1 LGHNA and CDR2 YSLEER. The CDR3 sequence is CASSRDRGRYNEQFF. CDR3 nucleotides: TGCGCCAGCAGCCGGGACAGGGGGAGATACAATGAGCAGTTCTTC.

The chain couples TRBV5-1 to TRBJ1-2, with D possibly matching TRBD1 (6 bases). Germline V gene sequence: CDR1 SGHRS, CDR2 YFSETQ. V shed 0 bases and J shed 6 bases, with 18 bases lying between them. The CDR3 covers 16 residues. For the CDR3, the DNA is TGCGCCAGCAGCTTGGACATCTGGGGGCGGGTGAATGGCTACACCTTC. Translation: CASSLDIWGRVNGYTF.

The CDR3 DNA is TGTGCCAGCACCCCCGATGGGCATTACAATGAGCAGTTCTTC. It encodes CASTPDGHYNEQFF. The V call is TRBV7-2, the J call TRBJ2-1; D not resolved. The V end was cut by 7 bases, the J end by 4 bases, with 14 bases between. This CDR3 comprises 14 residues. The germline V gene has CDR1 SGHTA and CDR2 FQGNSA.

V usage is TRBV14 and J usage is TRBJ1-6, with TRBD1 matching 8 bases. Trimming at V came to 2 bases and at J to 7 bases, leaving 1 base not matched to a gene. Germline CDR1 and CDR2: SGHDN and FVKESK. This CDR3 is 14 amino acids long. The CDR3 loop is CASSQHRGNSPLHF. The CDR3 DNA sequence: TGTGCCAGCAGCCAACACAGGGGGAATTCACCCCTCCACTTT. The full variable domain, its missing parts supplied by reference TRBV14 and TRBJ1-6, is EAGVTQFPSHSVIEKGQTVTLRCDPISGHDNLYWYRRVMGKEIKFLLHFVKESKQDESGMPNNRFLAERTGGTYSTLKVQPAELEDSGVYFCASSQHRGNSPLHFGNGTRLTVT.

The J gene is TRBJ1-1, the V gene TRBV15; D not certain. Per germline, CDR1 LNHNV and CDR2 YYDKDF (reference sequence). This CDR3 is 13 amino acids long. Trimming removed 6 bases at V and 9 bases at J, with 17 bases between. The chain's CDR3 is CATRRNWERQAFF. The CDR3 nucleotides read TGTGCCACCAGGAGAAACTGGGAGAGACAAGCTTTCTTT.

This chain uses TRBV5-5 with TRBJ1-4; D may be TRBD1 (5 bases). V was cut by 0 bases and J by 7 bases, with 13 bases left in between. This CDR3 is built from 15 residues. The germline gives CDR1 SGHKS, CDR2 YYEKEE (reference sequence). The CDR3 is CASSLAQGGSEKLFF. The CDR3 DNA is TGTGCCAGCAGCTTGGCGCAGGGAGGGAGTGAAAAACTGTTTTTT.

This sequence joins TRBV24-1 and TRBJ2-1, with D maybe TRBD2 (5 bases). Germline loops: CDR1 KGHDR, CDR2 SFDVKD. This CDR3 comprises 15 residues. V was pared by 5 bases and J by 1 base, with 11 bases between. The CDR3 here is CATSAGWESYNEQFF. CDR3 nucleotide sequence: TGTGCCACCAGTGCTGGATGGGAGTCCTACAATGAGCAGTTCTTC.

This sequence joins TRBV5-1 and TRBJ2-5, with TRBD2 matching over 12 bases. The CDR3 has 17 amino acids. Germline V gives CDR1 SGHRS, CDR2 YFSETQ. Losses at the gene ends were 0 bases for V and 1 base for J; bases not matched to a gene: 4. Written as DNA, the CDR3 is TGCGCCAGCAGCTTGGTCCTAGCGGGGGGGTCCCAAGAGACCCAGTACTTC. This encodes CASSLVLAGGSQETQYF.

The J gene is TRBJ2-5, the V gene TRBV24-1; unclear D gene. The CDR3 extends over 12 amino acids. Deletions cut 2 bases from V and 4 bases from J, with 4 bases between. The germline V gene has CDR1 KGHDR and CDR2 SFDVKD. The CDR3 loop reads CATSDYRETQYF. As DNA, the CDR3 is TGTGCCACCAGTGATTATAGAGAGACCCAGTACTTC.